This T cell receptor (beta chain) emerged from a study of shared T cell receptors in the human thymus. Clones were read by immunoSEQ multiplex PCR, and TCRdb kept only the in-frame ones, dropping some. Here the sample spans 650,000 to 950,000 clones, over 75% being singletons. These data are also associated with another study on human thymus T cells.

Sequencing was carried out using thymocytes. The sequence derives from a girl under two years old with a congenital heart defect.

CDR3 residues: CASSSPQAGSYNEQFF. DNA for the CDR3: TGTGCCAGCAGTTCCCCGCAGGCCGGCTCCTACAATGAGCAGTTCTTC. V and J are TRBV6-5 and TRBJ2-1; D remains ambiguous. Trimming removed 4 bases at V and 0 bases at J, with 13 bases between. Germline V gene data show CDR1 as MNHEY and CDR2 as SVGAGI. CDR3 length: 16 residues.